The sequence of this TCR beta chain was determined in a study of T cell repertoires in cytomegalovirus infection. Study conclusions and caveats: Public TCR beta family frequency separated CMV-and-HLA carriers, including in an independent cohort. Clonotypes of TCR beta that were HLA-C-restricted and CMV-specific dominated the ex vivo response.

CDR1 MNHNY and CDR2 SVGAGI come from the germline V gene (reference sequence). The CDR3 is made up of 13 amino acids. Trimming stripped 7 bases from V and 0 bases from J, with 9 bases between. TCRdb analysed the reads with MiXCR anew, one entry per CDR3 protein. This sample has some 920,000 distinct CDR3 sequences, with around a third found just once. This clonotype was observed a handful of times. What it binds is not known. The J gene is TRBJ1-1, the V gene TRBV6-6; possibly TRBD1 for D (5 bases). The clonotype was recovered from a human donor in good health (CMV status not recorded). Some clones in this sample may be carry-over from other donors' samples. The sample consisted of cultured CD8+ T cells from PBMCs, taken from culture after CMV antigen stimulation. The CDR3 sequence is CASNPGMNTEAFF. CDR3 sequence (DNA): TGTGCCAGCAACCCAGGGATGAACACTGAAGCTTTCTTT.